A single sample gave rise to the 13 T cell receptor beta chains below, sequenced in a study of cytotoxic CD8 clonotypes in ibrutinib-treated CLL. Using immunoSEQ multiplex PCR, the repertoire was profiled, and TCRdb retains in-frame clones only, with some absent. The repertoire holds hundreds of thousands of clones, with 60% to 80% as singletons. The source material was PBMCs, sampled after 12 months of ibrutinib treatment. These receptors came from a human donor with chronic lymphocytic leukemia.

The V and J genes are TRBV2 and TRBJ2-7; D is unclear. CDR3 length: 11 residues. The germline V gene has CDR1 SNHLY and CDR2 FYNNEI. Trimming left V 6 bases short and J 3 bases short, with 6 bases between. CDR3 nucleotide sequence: TGTGCCAGCAGAATATACTACGAGCAGTACTTC. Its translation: CASRIYYEQYF.

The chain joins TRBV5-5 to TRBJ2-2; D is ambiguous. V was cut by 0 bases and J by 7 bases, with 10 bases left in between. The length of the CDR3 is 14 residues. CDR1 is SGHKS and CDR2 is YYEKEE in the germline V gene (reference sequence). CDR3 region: CASSLAAGVGELFF. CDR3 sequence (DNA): TGTGCCAGCAGCTTGGCCGCTGGGGTCGGGGAGCTGTTTTTT.

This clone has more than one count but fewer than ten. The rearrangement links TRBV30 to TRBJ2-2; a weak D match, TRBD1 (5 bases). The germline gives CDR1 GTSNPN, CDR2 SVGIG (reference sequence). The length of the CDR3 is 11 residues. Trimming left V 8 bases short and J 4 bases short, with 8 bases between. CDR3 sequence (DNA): TGTGCCGGTCAGGGCACCGGGGAGCTGTTTTTT. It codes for CAGQGTGELFF.

The CDR3 DNA is TGCGCCAGCAGCCCTAGCCACGGGGGGTCCGAGCAGTACTTC. This sequence encodes CASSPSHGGSEQYF. The V call is TRBV5-1, the J call TRBJ2-7; 7 bases align to TRBD2. Germline lookup yields CDR1 SGHRS and CDR2 YFSETQ. This CDR3 comprises 14 residues. Trimming at V came to 4 bases and at J to 6 bases, leaving 10 bases not matched to a gene.

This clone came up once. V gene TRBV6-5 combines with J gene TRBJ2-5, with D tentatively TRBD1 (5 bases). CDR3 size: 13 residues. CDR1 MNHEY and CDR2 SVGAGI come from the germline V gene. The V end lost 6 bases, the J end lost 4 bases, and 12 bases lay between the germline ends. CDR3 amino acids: CASRSTGSETQYF. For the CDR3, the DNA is TGTGCCAGCAGATCCACAGGATCAGAGACCCAGTACTTC.

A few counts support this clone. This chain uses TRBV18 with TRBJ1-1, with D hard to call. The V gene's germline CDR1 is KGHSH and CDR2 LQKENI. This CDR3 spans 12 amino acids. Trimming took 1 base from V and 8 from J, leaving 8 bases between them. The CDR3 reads CASSPLTPEAFF. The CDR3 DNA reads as TGTGCCAGCTCACCACTGACACCAGAAGCTTTCTTT. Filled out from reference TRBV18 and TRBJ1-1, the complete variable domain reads NAGVMQNPRHLVRRRGQEARLRCSPMKGHSHVYWYRQLPEEGLKFMVYLQKENIIDESGMPKERFSAEFPKEGPSILRIQQVVRGDSAAYFCASSPLTPEAFFGQGTRLTVV.

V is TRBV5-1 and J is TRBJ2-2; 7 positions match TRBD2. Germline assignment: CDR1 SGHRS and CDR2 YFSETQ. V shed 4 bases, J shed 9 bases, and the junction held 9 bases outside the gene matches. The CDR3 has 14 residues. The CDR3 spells CASSERSGLRELFF. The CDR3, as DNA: TGCGCCAGCAGCGAGAGGTCGGGACTAAGGGAGCTGTTTTTT.

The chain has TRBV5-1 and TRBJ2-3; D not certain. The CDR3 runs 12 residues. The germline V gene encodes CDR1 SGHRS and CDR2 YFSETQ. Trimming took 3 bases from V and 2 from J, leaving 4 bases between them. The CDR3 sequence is CASSSVTDTQYF. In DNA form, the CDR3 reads TGCGCCAGCAGCTCCGTCACAGATACGCAGTATTTT.

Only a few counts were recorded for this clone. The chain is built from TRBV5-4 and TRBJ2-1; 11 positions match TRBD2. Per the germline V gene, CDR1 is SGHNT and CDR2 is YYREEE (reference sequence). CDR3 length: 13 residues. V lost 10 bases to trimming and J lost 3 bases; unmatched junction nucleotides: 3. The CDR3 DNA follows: TGTGCCGAGGGACTAGCGGTCTACAATGAGCAGTTCTTC. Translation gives CAEGLAVYNEQFF.

CDR3 region: CASSVGLAGADTQYF. In nucleotides, the CDR3 is TGTGCCAGCAGCGTAGGGTTAGCGGGAGCAGATACGCAGTATTTT. This chain connects TRBV9 to TRBJ2-3, with 9 nucleotides matching TRBD2. J lost 4 bases, V lost 0 bases, and 3 bases had no gene match. There are 15 residues in the CDR3. Germline V gene data show CDR1 as SGDLS and CDR2 as YYNGEE.

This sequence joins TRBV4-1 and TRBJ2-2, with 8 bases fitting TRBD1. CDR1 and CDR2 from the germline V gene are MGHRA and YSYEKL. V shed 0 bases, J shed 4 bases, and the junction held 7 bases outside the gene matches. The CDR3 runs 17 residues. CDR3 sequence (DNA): TGCGCCAGCAGCCAAGATATCGTGACAGGGGTCACCGGGGAGCTGTTTTTT. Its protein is CASSQDIVTGVTGELFF.

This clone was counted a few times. This CDR3 is CASSLDRGHTGELFF. CDR3 DNA: TGCGCCAGCAGCCTCGACAGGGGGCACACCGGGGAGCTGTTTTTT. The chain carries TRBV5-1 and TRBJ2-2, with 10 nucleotides matching TRBD1. Germline CDR1 reads SGHRS; CDR2 reads YFSETQ. The CDR3 loop spans 15 amino acids. V lost 4 bases, J lost 3 bases, and 3 bases stayed unmatched.

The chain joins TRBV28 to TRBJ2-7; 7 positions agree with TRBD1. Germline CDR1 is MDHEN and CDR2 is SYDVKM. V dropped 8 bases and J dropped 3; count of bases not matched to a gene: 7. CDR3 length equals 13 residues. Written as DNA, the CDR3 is TGTGCCAGCCTAGACAGGGTGAACTACGAGCAGTACTTC. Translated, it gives CASLDRVNYEQYF.